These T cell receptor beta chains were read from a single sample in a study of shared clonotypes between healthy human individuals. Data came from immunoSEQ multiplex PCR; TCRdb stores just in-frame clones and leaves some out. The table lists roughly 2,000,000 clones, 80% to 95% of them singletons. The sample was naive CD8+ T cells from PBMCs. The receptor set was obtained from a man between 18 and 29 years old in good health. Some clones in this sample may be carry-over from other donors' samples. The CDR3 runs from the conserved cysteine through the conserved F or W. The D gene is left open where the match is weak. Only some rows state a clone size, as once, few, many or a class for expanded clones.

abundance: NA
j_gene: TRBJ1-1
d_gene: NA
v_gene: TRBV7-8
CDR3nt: TGTGCCAGCAGCCCGGGACCCCGCCTGAACACTGAAGCTTTCTTT
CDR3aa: CASSPGPRLNTEAFF

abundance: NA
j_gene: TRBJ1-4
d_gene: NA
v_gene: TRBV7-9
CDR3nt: TGTGCCAGCAGCTTAGCTTTCCCAGAGCCGCCAACTAATGAAAAACTGTTTTTT
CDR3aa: CASSLAFPEPPTNEKLFF

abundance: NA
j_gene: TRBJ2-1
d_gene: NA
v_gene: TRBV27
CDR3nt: TGTGCCAGCAGTTTATATAGGGGACGCTTGGGTGAGCAGTTCTTC
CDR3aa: CASSLYRGRLGEQFF

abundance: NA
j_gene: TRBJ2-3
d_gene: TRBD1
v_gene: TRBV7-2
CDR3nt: TGTGCCAGCAGCTTAGCGCGTCAGGGGGCGAGAGATACGCAGTATTTT
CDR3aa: CASSLARQGARDTQYF

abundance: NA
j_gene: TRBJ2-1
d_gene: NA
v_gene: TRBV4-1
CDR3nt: TGCGCCAGCAGCCAAGTGGGCGGACCCTACAATGAGCAGTTCTTC
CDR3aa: CASSQVGGPYNEQFF

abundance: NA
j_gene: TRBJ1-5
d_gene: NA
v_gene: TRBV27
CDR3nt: TGTGCCAGCAGTTCCTACGGTCGTCAGCCCCAGCATTTT
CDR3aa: CASSSYGRQPQHF

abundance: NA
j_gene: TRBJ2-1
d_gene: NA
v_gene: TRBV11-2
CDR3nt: TGTGCCAGCACCCGATCGGGACCTCGGTCCTACAATGAGCAGTTCTTC
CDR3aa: CASTRSGPRSYNEQFF

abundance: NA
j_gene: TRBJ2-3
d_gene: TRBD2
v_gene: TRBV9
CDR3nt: TGTGCCAGCAGCAGCACTAGCGGGGGCACAGATACGCAGTATTTT
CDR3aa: CASSSTSGGTDTQYF

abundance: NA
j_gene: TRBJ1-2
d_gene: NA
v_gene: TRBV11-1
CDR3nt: TGTGCCAGCAGCCTCGCAGAGGGGGGAAACGGCTACACCTTC
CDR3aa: CASSLAEGGNGYTF

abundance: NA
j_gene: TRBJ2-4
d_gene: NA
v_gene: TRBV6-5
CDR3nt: TGTGCCAGCAGTTACACCTCCTCCAAAAACATTCAGTACTTC
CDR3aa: CASSYTSSKNIQYF

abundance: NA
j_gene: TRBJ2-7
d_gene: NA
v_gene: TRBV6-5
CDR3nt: TGTGCCAGCAGTCTAGCGTTTACCTACGAGCAGTACTTC
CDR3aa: CASSLAFTYEQYF

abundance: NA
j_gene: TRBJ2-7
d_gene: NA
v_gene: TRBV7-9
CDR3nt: TGTGCCAGCAGCTCTGGACTCTACGAGCAGTACTTC
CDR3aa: CASSSGLYEQYF

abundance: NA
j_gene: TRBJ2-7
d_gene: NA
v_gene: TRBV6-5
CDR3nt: TGTGCCAGCAGTTACGCGTTAGGGTACGAGCAGTACTTC
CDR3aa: CASSYALGYEQYF

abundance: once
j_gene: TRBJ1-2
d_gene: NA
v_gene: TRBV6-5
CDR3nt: TGTGCCAGCAGTTACGACCTTGACCAAAGGAGGGGCTACACCTTC
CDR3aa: CASSYDLDQRRGYTF

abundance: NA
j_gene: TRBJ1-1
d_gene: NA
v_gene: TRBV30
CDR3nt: TGTGCCTGGAGTGTCTCCGTTGGCACTGAAGCTTTCTTT
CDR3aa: CAWSVSVGTEAFF

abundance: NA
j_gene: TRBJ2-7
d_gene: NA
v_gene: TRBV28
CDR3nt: TGTGCCAGCAGTTTAAACCTTTACGAGCAGTACTTC
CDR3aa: CASSLNLYEQYF

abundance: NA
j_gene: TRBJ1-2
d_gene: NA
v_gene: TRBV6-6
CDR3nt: TGTGCCAGCAGTTACTCGAAGTCTTGGGGCTACACCTTC
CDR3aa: CASSYSKSWGYTF

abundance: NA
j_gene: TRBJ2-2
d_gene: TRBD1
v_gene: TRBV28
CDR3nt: TGTGCCAGCAGTTTAATGAGGGACAGCACGAACACCGGGGAGCTGTTTTTT
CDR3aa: CASSLMRDSTNTGELFF

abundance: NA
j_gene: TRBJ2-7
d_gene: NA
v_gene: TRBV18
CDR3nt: TGTGCCAGCTCACAGACTAGGATCTTTTACGAGCAGTACTTC
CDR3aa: CASSQTRIFYEQYF

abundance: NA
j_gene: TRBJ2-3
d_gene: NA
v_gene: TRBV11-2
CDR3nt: TGTGCCAGCAGCCCTCGCGACAGCCTCTTGGGCACAGATACGCAGTATTTT
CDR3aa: CASSPRDSLLGTDTQYF

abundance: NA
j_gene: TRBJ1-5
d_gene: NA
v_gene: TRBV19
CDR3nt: TGTGCCAGTATGAGACTTCAGGGGTTAGCGCCCCAGCATTTT
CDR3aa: CASMRLQGLAPQHF

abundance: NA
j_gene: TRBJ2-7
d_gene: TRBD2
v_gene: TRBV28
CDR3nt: TGTGCCAGCAGTCCGAAGTTGGGGCGGGGGAAAGGGGAGCAGTACTTC
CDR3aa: CASSPKLGRGKGEQYF

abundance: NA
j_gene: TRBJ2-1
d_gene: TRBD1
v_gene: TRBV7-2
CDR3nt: TGTGCCAGCAGCTTATTGGGACAGTACAATGAGCAGTTCTTC
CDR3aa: CASSLLGQYNEQFF

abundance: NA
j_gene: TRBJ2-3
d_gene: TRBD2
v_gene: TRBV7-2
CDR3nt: TGTGCCAGCAGCTTAGGGACTAGCGGGAGGATCACCTTCACAGATACGCAGTATTTT
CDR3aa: CASSLGTSGRITFTDTQYF

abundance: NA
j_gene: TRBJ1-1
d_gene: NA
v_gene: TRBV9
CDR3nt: TGTGCCAGCAGCCACCCTAATATGCAGGGGAACACTGAAGCTTTCTTT
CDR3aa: CASSHPNMQGNTEAFF

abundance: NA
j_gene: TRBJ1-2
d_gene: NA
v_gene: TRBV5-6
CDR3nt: TGTGCCAGCAGCTTGGGCCAGAGCTTCTATGGCTACACCTTC
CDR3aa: CASSLGQSFYGYTF

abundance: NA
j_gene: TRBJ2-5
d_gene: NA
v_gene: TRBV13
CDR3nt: TGTGCCAGCAGCTTAGCTCCAGGGATCGGGCAAGAGACCCAGTACTTC
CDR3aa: CASSLAPGIGQETQYF

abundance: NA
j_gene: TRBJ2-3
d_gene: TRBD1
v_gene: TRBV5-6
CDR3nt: TGTGCCAGCAGCGGAGGACAGGGTAGCACAGATACGCAGTATTTT
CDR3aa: CASSGGQGSTDTQYF

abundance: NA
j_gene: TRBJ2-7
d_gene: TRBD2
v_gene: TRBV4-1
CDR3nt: TGCGCCAGCAGCCAGACGCCTCAGGGACTAGCTCCCTCCGGGGCCTACGAGCAGTACTTC
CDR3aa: CASSQTPQGLAPSGAYEQYF

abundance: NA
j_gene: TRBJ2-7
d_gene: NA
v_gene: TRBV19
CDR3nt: TGTGCCAGTAGTATAACCGGACAGTCCTACGAGCAGTACTTC
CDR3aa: CASSITGQSYEQYF

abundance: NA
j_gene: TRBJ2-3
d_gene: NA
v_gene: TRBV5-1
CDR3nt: TGCGCCAGCAGCTTGGGTCAGTATGCGACAGATACGCAGTATTTT
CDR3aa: CASSLGQYATDTQYF

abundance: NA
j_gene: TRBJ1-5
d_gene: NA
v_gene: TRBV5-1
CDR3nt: TGCGCCAGCAGCTTGACGGGGTTTAGCAATCAGCCCCAGCATTTT
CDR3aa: CASSLTGFSNQPQHF

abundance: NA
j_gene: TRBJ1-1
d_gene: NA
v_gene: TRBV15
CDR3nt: TGTGCCACCCGGGGGGGCGCTGAAGCTTTCTTT
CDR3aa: CATRGGAEAFF

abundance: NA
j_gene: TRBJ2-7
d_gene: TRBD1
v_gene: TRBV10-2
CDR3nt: TGCGCCAGCAGTGATAGGACAGGAATCTCCTACGAGCAGTACTTC
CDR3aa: CASSDRTGISYEQYF

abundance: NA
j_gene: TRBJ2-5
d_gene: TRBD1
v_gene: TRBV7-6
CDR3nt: TGTGCCAGCAGCCCACAGGGGGGCGGCGAGACCCAGTACTTC
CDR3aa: CASSPQGGGETQYF

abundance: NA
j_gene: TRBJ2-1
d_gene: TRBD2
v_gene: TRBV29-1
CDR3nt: TGCAGCGTTGTGGCGGGAGCTGGGTATGAGCAGTTCTTC
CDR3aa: CSVVAGAGYEQFF

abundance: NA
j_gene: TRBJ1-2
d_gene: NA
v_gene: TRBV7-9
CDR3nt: TGTGCCAGCAGCTTATATTCGGCTGGCTACACCTTC
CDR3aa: CASSLYSAGYTF

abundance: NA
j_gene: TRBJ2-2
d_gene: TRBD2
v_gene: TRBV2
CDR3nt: TGTGCCAGCAGTGCCGGGACTAGCTCCGGGGAGCTGTTTTTT
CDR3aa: CASSAGTSSGELFF

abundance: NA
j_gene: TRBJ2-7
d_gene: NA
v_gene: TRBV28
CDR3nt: TGTGCCAGCAGTTTGCGGTGGAACGAGCAGTACTTC
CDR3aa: CASSLRWNEQYF

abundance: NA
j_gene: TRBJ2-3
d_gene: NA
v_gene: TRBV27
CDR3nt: TGTGCCAGCAGTCCAGGCCCCGGGACCGCGGCAGATACGCAGTATTTT
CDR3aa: CASSPGPGTAADTQYF

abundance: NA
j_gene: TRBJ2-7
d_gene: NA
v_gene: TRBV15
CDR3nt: TGTGCCACCAGCAGCCAACGGTCCTTGGCCCCATACGAGCAGTACTTC
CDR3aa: CATSSQRSLAPYEQYF

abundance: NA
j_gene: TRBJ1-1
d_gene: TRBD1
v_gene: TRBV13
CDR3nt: TGTGCCAGCAGCCCGAAAAACGGACAGGGGAAGACTGAAGCTTTCTTT
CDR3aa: CASSPKNGQGKTEAFF

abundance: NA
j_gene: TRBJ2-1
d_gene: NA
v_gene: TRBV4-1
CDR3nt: TGCGCCAGCAGCCAAGTCTCCGGCAATGAGCAGTTCTTC
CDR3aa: CASSQVSGNEQFF

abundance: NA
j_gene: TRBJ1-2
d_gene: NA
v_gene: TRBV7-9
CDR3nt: TGTGCCAGCAGCTTATCGCCGGCTAACTATGGCTACACCTTC
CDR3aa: CASSLSPANYGYTF

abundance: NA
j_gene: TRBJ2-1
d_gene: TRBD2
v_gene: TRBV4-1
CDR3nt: TGCGCCAGCAGCCCCCGATGGACTAGCGGGAGCCATGAGCAGTTCTTC
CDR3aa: CASSPRWTSGSHEQFF

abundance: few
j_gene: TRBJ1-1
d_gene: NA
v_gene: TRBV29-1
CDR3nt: TGCAGCGTTGAACTGGGGGCTGGGGACACTGAAGCTTTCTTT
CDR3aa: CSVELGAGDTEAFF

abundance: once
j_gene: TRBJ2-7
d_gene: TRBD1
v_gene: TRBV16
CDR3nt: TGTGCCAGCAGCCAATCCCGGGACAGGGGCGAGCAGTACTTC
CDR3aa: CASSQSRDRGEQYF

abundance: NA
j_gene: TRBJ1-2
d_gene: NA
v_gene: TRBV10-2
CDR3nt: TGCGCCAGCAGTGAGCGCCTTAGACTAAACTATGGCTACACCTTC
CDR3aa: CASSERLRLNYGYTF

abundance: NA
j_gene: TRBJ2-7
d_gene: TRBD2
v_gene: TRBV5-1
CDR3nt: TGCGCCAGCAGCTTGGAGGCTAGCGGGATAATTGGATTCTACGAGCAGTACTTC
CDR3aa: CASSLEASGIIGFYEQYF

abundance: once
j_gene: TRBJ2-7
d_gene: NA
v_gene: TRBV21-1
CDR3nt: TGTGCCAGCAGCAAAGCTTTAGTAACCCCCTACGAGCAGTACTTC
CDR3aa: CASSKALVTPYEQYF

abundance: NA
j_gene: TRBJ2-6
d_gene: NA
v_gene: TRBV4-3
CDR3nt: TGCGCCAGCAGCCCTGCGAGGATCTCTGGGGCCAACGTCCTGACTTTC
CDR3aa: CASSPARISGANVLTF

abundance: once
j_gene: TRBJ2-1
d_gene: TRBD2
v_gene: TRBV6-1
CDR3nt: TGTGCCAGCAGCGGGACGGGACTAGCGAATGAGCAGTTCTTC
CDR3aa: CASSGTGLANEQFF

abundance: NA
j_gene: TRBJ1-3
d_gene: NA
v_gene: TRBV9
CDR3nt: TGTGCCAGCAGCACCCCAAGAGAGGGGGACTCTGGAAACACCATATATTTT
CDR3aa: CASSTPREGDSGNTIYF

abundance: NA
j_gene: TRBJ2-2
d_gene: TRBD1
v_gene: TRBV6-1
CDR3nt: TGTGCCAGCAGTCCTAGGACAGGGAACACCGGGGAGCTGTTTTTT
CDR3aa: CASSPRTGNTGELFF

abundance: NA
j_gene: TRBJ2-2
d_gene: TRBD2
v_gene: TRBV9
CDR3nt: TGTGCCAGCAGCGTAGCCTCCGAGGAGACTAGCGGGAAGACCGGGGAGCTGTTTTTT
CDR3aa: CASSVASEETSGKTGELFF

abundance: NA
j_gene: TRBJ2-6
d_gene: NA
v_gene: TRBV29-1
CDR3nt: TGCAGCGTGCTGGTCCTCTCTGGGGCCAACGTCCTGACTTTC
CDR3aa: CSVLVLSGANVLTF

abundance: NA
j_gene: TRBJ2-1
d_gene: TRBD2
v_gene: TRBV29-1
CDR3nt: TGCAGCGTTGACGGTCTAGCGGCCTACAATGAGCAGTTCTTC
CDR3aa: CSVDGLAAYNEQFF

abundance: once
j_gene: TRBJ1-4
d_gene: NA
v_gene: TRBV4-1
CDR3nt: TGCGCCAGCAGCCAAGATAAGAGAGACAGAACTAATGAAAAACTGTTTTTT
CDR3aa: CASSQDKRDRTNEKLFF

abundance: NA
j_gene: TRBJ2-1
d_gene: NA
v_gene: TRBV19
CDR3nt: TGTGCCAGTAGGGGAACCTACAATGAGCAGTTCTTC
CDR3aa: CASRGTYNEQFF

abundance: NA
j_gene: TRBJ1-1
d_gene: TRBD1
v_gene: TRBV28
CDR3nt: TGTGCCAGCAGTACCCGAGACGTGGGGACAGGGGGTAAGTGGACTGAAGCTTTCTTT
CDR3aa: CASSTRDVGTGGKWTEAFF